Below, one T cell receptor (beta chain) is given with its context. The antigen is undetermined. This entry is derived from a study of cytomegalovirus exposure and HLA in healthy donors. A multiplex PCR was run with 60 Vbeta primers and 13 Jbeta primers. Some clones are missing from TCRdb's copy, which holds only in-frame ones; the method was immunoSEQ multiplex PCR. The sample contains over 90,000 clones, over 60% of which appear only once. The length of the CDR3 is 13 residues. Germline values: CDR1 MDHEN, CDR2 SYDVKM. V was shortened by 3 bases and J by 2 bases, with 8 bases between the two germline ends. Study-level points and caveats: Cytomegalovirus association was listed for 170 or so TCR beta chains. In a later analysis, the majority of CMV-associated beta chains seemingly showed HLA restriction.

Sequencing input: PBMCs. The chain joins TRBV28 to TRBJ2-7; D unclear. This clonotype was sampled from a male donor in good health and CMV-seropositive. CDR3 nucleotides: TGTGCCAGCAGTTTGGCTGGCCCCTACGAGCAGTACTTC. This gives the protein CASSLAGPYEQYF. Filled out from reference TRBV28 and TRBJ2-7, the complete variable domain reads DVKVTQSSRYLVKRTGEKVFLECVQDMDHENMFWYRQDPGLGLRLIYFSYDVKMKEKGDIPEGYSVSREKKERFSLILESASTNQTSMYLCASSLAGPYEQYFGPGTRLTVT.